This TCR beta chain is from a study of T-cell reconstitution after alpha-beta-depleted transplantation in children. Notes on the study in general: Among T cells one year after transplant, newly produced cells accounted for most counts and diversity.

Many counts were recorded for this clonotype. The antigen remains unidentified. Unmatched junction bases numbered 14, after V lost 4 bases and J lost 0 bases. The CDR3 is 20 residues long. Germline CDR1 reads MDHEN; CDR2 reads SYDVKM. Preparation of the TCRbeta library was carried out with unique molecular identifiers. TCRdb analysed the PCR reads with MiXCR anew, one entry per CDR3 protein. The sample lists some 200,000 distinct CDR3 sequences; roughly 6% were seen once. The specimen comprised PBMCs, sampled before TCRalphabeta/CD19-depleted stem cell transplant. The chain is built from TRBV28 and TRBJ1-6; 8 bases agree with TRBD1. This TCR was recovered from a girl under three years old with combined immunodeficiency, due to receive a stem cell transplant. The CDR3 reads CASSWPPGQAGSSYNSPLHF. CDR3 DNA: TGTGCCAGCAGTTGGCCTCCGGGACAGGCGGGAAGCTCCTATAATTCACCCCTCCACTTT. The full variable domain, rest sourced from reference TRBV28 and TRBJ1-6, is DVKVTQSSRYLVKRTGEKVFLECVQDMDHENMFWYRQDPGLGLRLIYFSYDVKMKEKGDIPEGYSVSREKKERFSLILESASTNQTSMYLCASSWPPGQAGSSYNSPLHFGNGTRLTVT.